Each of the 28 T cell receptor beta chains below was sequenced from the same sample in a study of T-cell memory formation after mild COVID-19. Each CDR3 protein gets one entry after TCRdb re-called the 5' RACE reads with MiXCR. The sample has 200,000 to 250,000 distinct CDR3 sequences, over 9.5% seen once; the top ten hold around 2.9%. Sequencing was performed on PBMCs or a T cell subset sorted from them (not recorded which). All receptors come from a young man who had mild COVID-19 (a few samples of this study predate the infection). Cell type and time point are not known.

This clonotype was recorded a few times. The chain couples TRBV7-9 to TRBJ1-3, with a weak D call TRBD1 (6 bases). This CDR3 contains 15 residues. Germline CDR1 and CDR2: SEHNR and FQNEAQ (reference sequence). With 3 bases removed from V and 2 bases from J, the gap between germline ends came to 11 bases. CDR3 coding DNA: TGTGCCAGCAGCTTTCTGGGGGCTCCTGGAAACACCATATATTTT. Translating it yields CASSFLGAPGNTIYF.

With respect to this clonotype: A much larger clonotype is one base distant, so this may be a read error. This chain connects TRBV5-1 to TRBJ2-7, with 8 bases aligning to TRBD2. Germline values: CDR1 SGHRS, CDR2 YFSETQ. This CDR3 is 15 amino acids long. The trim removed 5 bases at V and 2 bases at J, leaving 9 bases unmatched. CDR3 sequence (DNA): TGCGCCAGCAGACCGGACCAGCGGGGGACCTACGAGCAGTACGTC. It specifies CASRPDQRGTYEQYV.

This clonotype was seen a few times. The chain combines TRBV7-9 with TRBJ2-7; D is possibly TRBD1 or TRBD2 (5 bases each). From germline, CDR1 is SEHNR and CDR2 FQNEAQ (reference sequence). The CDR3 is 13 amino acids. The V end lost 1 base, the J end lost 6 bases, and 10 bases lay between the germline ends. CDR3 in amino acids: CASSLDGAREQYF. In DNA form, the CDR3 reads TGTGCCAGCAGCTTAGACGGGGCTCGCGAGCAGTACTTC.

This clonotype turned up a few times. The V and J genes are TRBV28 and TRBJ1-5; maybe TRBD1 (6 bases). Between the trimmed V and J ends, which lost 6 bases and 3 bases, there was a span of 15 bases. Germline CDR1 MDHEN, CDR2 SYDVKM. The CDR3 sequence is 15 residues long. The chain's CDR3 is CASSKGGRDNQPQHF. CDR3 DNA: TGTGCCAGCAGCAAGGGGGGCAGGGACAATCAGCCCCAGCATTTT.

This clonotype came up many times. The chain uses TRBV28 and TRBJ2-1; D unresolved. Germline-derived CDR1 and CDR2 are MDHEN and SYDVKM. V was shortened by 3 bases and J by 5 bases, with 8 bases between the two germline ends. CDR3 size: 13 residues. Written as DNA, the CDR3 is TGTGCCAGCAGTTTCCTGGCTAACAATGAGCAGTTCTTC. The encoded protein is CASSFLANNEQFF.

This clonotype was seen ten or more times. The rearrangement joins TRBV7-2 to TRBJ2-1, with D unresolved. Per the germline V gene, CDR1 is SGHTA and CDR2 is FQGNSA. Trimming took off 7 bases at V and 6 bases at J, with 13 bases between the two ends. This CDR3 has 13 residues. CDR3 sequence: CASNPRTVNEQFF. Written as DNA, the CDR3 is TGTGCCAGCAACCCAAGGACGGTCAATGAGCAGTTCTTC.

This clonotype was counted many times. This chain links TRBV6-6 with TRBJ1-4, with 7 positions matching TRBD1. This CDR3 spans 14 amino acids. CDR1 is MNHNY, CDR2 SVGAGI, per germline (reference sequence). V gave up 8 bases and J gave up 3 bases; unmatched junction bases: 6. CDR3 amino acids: CASHRGQSNEKLFF. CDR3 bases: TGTGCCAGCCATAGGGGGCAATCTAATGAAAAACTGTTTTTT.

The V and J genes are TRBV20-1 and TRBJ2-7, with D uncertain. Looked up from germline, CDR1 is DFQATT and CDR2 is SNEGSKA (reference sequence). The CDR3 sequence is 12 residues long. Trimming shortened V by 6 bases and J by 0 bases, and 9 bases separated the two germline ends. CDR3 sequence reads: CSAVFSSYEQYV. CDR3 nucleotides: TGCAGTGCCGTTTTTAGCTCCTACGAGCAGTACGTC.

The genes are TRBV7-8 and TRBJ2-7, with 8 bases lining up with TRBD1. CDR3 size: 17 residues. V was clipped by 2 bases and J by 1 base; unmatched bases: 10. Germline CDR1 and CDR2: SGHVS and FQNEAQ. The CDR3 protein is CASSLPGRQGFSYEQYF. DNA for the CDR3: TGTGCCAGCAGCTTACCCGGTCGACAGGGGTTTTCCTACGAGCAGTACTTC.

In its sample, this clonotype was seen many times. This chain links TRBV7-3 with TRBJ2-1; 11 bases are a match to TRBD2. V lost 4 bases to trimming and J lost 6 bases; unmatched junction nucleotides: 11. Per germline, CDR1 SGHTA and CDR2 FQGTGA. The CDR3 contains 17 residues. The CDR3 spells CASSYRGLAGFGNEQFF. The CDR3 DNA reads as TGTGCCAGCAGCTATAGAGGACTAGCGGGTTTTGGCAATGAGCAGTTCTTC.

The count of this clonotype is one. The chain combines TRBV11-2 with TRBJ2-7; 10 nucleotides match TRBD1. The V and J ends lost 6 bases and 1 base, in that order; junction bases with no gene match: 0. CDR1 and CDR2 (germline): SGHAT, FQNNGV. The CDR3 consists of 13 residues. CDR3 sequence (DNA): TGTGCCAGCAGGGGACAGGGGTCCTACGAGCAGTACGTC. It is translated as CASRGQGSYEQYV.

Written as DNA, the CDR3 is TGTGCCAGCAGCCAAGATTACGGGACCGGGGAGCTGTTTTTT. It is translated as CASSQDYGTGELFF. The chain carries TRBV4-2 and TRBJ2-2; D gene uncertain. V lost 0 bases, J lost 5 bases, and 7 bases lay in between. There are 14 residues in the CDR3. CDR1 LGHNA and CDR2 YNFKEQ come from the germline V gene.

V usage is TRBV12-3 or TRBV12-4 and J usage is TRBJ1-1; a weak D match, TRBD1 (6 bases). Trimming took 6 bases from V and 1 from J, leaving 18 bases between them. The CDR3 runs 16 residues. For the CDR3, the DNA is TGTGCCAGCAGCATTCGACTCAGGGGAGGGAACACTGAAGCTTTCTTT. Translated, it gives CASSIRLRGGNTEAFF.

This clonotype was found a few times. DNA of the CDR3: TGTGCCAGCAGTTTAGCAGGGGCTCAAGGAAACACCATATATTTT. Translation: CASSLAGAQGNTIYF. The chain is built from TRBV28 and TRBJ1-3, with D maybe TRBD1 (6 bases). V shed 2 bases and J shed 4 bases, with 12 bases lying between them. Germline CDR1 MDHEN, CDR2 SYDVKM. The CDR3 is made up of 15 amino acids.

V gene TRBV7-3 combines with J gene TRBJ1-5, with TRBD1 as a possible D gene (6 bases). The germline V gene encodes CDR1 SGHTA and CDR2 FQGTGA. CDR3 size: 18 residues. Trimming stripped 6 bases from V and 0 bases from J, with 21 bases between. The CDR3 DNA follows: TGTGCCAGCAGTTCCCCTTGGACAGAAAAATATAGCAATCAGCCCCAGCATTTT. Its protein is CASSSPWTEKYSNQPQHF.

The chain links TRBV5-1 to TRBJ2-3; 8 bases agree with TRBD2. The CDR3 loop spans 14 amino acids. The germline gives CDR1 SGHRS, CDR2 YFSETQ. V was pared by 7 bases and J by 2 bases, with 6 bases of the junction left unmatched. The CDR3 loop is CASGAGGSTDTQYF. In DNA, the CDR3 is TGCGCCAGCGGGGCGGGGGGCTCCACAGATACGCAGTATTTT.

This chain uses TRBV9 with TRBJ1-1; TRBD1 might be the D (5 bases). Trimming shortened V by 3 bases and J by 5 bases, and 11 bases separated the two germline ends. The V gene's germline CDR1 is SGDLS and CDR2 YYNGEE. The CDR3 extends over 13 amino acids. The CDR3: CASSAGLFTEAFF. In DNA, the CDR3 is TGTGCCAGCAGCGCAGGGTTGTTTACTGAAGCTTTCTTT.

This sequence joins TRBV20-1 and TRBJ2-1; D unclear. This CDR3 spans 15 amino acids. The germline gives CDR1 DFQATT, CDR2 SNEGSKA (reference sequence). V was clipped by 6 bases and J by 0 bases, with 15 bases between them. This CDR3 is CSAPLEFSSYNEQFF. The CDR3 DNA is TGCAGTGCGCCCCTCGAGTTTAGCTCCTACAATGAGCAGTTCTTC.

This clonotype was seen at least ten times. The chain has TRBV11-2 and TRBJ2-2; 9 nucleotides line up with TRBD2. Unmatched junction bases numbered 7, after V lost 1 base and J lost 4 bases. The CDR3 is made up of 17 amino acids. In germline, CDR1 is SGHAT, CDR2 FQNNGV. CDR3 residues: CASSLAVAGVRTGELFF. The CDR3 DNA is TGTGCCAGCAGCTTAGCAGTAGCGGGGGTTCGCACCGGGGAGCTGTTTTTT.

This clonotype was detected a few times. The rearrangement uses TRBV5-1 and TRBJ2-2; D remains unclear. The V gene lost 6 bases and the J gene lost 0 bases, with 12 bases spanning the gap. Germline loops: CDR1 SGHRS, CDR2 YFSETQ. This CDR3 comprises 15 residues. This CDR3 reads CASNGQLANTGELFF. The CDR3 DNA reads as TGCGCCAGCAACGGCCAGCTGGCGAACACCGGGGAGCTGTTTTTT.

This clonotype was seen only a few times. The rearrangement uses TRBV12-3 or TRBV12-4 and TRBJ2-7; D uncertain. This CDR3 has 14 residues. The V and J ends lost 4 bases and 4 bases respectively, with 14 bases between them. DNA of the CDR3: TGTGCCAGCAGTTCCTACGGGCCTCAATACGAGCAGTACGTC. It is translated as CASSSYGPQYEQYV.

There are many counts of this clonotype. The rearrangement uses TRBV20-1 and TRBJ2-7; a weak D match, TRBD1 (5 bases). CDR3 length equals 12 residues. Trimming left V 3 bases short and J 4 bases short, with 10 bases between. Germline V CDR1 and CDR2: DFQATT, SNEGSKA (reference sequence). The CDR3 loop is CSASRATYEQYF. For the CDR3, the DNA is TGCAGTGCTAGCAGGGCAACTTACGAGCAGTACTTC.

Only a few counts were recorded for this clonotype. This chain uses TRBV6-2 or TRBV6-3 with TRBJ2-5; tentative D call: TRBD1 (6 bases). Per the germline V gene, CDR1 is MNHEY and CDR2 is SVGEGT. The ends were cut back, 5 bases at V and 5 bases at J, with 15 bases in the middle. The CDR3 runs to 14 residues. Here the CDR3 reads CASSRHTRGETQYF. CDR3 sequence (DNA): TGTGCCAGCAGTCGACATACTAGGGGGGAGACCCAGTACTTC.

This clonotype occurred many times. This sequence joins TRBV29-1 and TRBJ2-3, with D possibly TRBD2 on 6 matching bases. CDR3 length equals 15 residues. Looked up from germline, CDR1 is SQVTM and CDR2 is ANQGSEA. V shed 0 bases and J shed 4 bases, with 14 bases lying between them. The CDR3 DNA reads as TGCAGCGTTGAAGATCAGGGCAGGGAGGCAGATACGCAGTATTTT. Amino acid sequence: CSVEDQGREADTQYF.

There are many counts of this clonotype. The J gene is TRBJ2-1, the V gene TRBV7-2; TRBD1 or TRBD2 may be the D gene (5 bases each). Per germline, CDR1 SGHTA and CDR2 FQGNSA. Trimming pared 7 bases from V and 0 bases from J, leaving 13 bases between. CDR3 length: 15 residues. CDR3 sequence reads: CASTIRESSYNEQFF. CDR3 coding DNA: TGTGCCAGCACCATCAGGGAGAGCTCCTACAATGAGCAGTTCTTC.

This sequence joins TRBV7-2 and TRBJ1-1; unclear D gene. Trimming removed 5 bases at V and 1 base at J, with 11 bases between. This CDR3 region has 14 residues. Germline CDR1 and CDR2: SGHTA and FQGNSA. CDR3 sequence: CASSPAKENTEAFF. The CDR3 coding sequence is TGTGCCAGCAGCCCCGCCAAGGAGAACACTGAAGCTTTCTTT.

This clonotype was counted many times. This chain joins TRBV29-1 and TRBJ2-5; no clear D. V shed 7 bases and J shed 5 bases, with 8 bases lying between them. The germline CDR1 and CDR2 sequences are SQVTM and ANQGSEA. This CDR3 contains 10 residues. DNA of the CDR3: TGCAGCGCTCTGGGGGAGACCCAGTACTTC. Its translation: CSALGETQYF.

The CDR3 DNA sequence: TGTGCCAGCAGCTCTGTGGGGTACACTGAAGCTTTCTTT. Translation: CASSSVGYTEAFF. V is TRBV7-9 and J is TRBJ1-1; D unresolved. V lost 4 bases, J lost 3 bases, and 9 bases lay in between. Germline CDR1 SEHNR, CDR2 FQNEAQ (reference sequence). CDR3 length: 13 amino acids.